A single sample gave rise to the 23 T cell receptor beta chains below, sequenced in a study of regulatory T cells in long-lasting Graves disease. This sample's time point: newly diagnosed GD, antithyroid drugs for less than 3 months. From RNA extracted from PBMCs, the TCR library was made. Assembly of TCR beta libraries relied on iRepertoire HTBI primers together with Arm-PCR of CDR3 regions. From the multiplex PCR reads, TCRdb called clonotypes with MiXCR, one entry per CDR3 protein. The repertoire has 300,000 to 450,000 distinct CDR3 sequences, roughly 15% of them found once; the top ten carry roughly 20%. The sample consisted of peripheral blood mononuclear cells (PBMCs), taken at new diagnosis, from a patient treated with antithyroid drugs. These receptors were obtained from a female donor with Graves disease.

This clonotype was recorded a few times. The genes are TRBV5-1 and TRBJ1-5; 8 bases are shared with TRBD1. Germline-derived CDR1 and CDR2 are SGHRS and YFSETQ. The CDR3 runs to 15 residues. The junction had 8 bases not matched to a gene; V was cut back by 4 bases and J by 5 bases. The CDR3 bases are TGCGCCAGCAGCCTGACTGGACAGGGAGATCAGCCCCAGCATTTT. Translation gives CASSLTGQGDQPQHF.

This clonotype was counted many times. The chain links TRBV27 to TRBJ1-5; TRBD1 is a possible D gene (5 bases). Trimming left V 5 bases short and J 1 base short, with 15 bases between. CDR1 MNHEY and CDR2 SMNVEV come from the germline V gene (reference sequence). This CDR3 contains 16 residues. The CDR3 protein is CASSPEGTGSNQPQHF. For the CDR3, the DNA is TGTGCCAGCAGTCCCGAGGGGACCGGGAGCAATCAGCCCCAGCATTTT.

This clonotype came up a few times. The V and J genes are TRBV24-1 and TRBJ1-1, with D hard to call. From germline, CDR1 is KGHDR and CDR2 SFDVKD. There are 13 residues in the CDR3. Trimming left V 7 bases short and J 5 bases short, with 13 bases between. In DNA, the CDR3 is TGTGCCACCAGCAACAAGGCGTTGACTGAAGCTTTCTTT. This translates into CATSNKALTEAFF.

The J gene is TRBJ1-6, the V gene TRBV4-2; D gene ambiguous. The germline V and J ends were trimmed by 2 bases and 6 bases, with 11 bases remaining between them. Germline CDR1 LGHNA, CDR2 YNFKEQ. The length of the CDR3 is 15 residues. DNA for the CDR3: TGTGCCAGCAGCCAACCAGGTGATCTTAATTCACCCCTCCACTTT. Protein product: CASSQPGDLNSPLHF.

With regard to this clonotype: No conserved phenylalanine or tryptophan ends this CDR3, so it is likely a read error. The DNA is left out, because the CDR3 cannot be placed on it with certainty; the CDR3 is given as TCRdb lists it. The V call is TRBV24-1, the J call TRBJ1-6; the tabulated D call, TRBD1, remains unverified against the DNA. CDR1 KGHDR and CDR2 SFDVKD come from the germline V gene. The CDR3 region is 10 residues in length, termini included. Here the CDR3 reads CATDPQGLDS.

Many counts were recorded for this clonotype. The CDR3 is CASSLAVGAKDTQYF. The CDR3 DNA reads as TGTGCCAGCAGCTTAGCGGTGGGGGCGAAAGATACGCAGTATTTT. J is TRBJ2-3 and V is TRBV7-9; perhaps TRBD1 as D (6 bases). Trimming pared 0 bases from V and 5 bases from J, leaving 12 bases between. Per germline, CDR1 SEHNR and CDR2 FQNEAQ (reference sequence). The CDR3 totals 15 residues.

This sequence joins TRBV9 and TRBJ1-5, with 7 positions matching TRBD1. This CDR3 comprises 15 residues. Trimming removed 8 bases from V and 3 bases from J; junction bases left unmatched: 11. Per germline, CDR1 SGDLS and CDR2 YYNGEE. The chain's CDR3 is CARTWDSPSNQPQHF. DNA of the CDR3: TGTGCCAGAACCTGGGACAGCCCCTCCAATCAGCCCCAGCATTTT.

The table lists this clonotype with many counts. V gene TRBV11-2 combines with J gene TRBJ2-1; a possible D gene is TRBD1 (5 bases). The germline V and J ends were trimmed by 0 bases and 7 bases, with 16 bases remaining between them. In germline, CDR1 is SGHAT, CDR2 FQNNGV. The CDR3 contains 16 residues. CDR3 sequence reads: CASSLDFRAGRNEQFF. The CDR3 DNA is TGTGCCAGCAGCTTAGATTTTCGGGCAGGGCGGAATGAGCAGTTCTTC.

This clonotype has at least ten counts. The chain combines TRBV27 with TRBJ2-1, with a tentative D call TRBD1 (6 bases). Trimming pared 9 bases from V and 9 bases from J, leaving 21 bases between. CDR1 and CDR2 from the germline V gene are MNHEY and SMNVEV (reference sequence). The CDR3 runs to 14 residues. The CDR3 nucleotides are TGTGCCAGTATGGTGGAGGACAGATGGAGTGAGCAGTTCTTC. It specifies CASMVEDRWSEQFF.

This chain connects TRBV12-3 or TRBV12-4 to TRBJ1-1; a possible D gene is TRBD1 (5 bases). V was cut by 3 bases and J by 4 bases, with 12 bases left in between. This CDR3 has 14 amino acids. CDR3 loop: CASSFNGGITEAFF. CDR3 nucleotides: TGTGCCAGCAGTTTTAATGGGGGGATCACTGAAGCTTTCTTT.

This clonotype was counted ten times or more. The gene calls are TRBV7-3 and TRBJ2-1; D not certain. The CDR3 spans 13 residues. V was clipped by 10 bases and J by 0 bases, with 10 bases between them. Per the germline V gene, CDR1 is SGHTA and CDR2 is FQGTGA. The CDR3 sequence: CATSLSSYNEQFF. The DNA for the CDR3 is TGTGCCACCTCACTGAGCTCCTACAATGAGCAGTTCTTC.

This chain links TRBV11-3 with TRBJ2-2; D uncertain. CDR3 length: 14 amino acids. Per the germline V gene, CDR1 is SGHNT and CDR2 is YENEEA. V shed 5 bases and J shed 0 bases, with 7 bases lying between them. CDR3 sequence (DNA): TGTGCCAGCAGCAGGGATCCGAACACCGGGGAGCTGTTTTTT. Translating it yields CASSRDPNTGELFF.

This clonotype occurred many times. The genes are TRBV5-5 and TRBJ2-5; 13 bases are shared with TRBD2. Unmatched junction bases numbered 4, after V lost 4 bases and J lost 4 bases. This CDR3 is built from 15 residues. Per germline, CDR1 SGHKS and CDR2 YYEKEE (reference sequence). CDR3 region: CASSPTSGGAETQYF. The CDR3 DNA sequence: TGTGCCAGCAGCCCCACTAGCGGGGGGGCAGAGACCCAGTACTTC.

This clonotype showed up many times. The gene calls are TRBV3-1 and TRBJ1-1; 7 bases line up with TRBD1. J lost 2 bases, V lost 6 bases, and 6 bases had no gene match. CDR1 is LGHDT, CDR2 YNNKEL, per germline (reference sequence). The CDR3 runs to 14 residues. The CDR3, as DNA: TGTGCCAGCAGTTACTACAGGGGAAACACTGAAGCTTTCTTT. Translated: CASSYYRGNTEAFF. Drawing the rest from reference TRBV3-1 and TRBJ1-1, the complete variable domain is DTAVSQTPKYLVTQMGNDKSIKCEQNLGHDTMYWYKQDSKKFLKIMFSYNNKELIINETVPNRFSPKSPDKAHLNLHINSLELGDSAVYFCASSYYRGNTEAFFGQGTRLTVV.

This chain joins TRBV5-1 and TRBJ2-1; unclear D gene. Matching the DNA end better, TRBJ2-7 makes the J call doubtful. This CDR3 spans 16 amino acids. The germline V gene has CDR1 SGHRS and CDR2 YFSETQ. The CDR3 protein is CASSLGTGSSYNEQYF. The CDR3, as DNA: TGCGCCAGCAGCTTGGGGACCGGAAGCTCCTACAATGAGCAGTACTTC.

This clonotype has a count of ten or more. CDR3: CASSYRDRVDTQYF. DNA for the CDR3: TGTGCCAGCAGCTACCGGGACAGGGTAGATACGCAGTATTTT. This rearrangement joins TRBV7-9 to TRBJ2-3, with 9 bases fitting TRBD1. V dropped 4 bases and J dropped 5; count of bases not matched to a gene: 4. In germline, CDR1 is SEHNR, CDR2 FQNEAQ (reference sequence). The CDR3 covers 14 residues.

This clonotype was detected ten times or more. V and J are TRBV11-1 and TRBJ2-2; 9 nucleotides line up with TRBD2. V was clipped by 7 bases and J by 5 bases; unmatched bases: 11. The CDR3 sequence is 16 residues long. Per germline, CDR1 SGHAT and CDR2 FQDESV (reference sequence). The CDR3 region is CASIRSGSGRTGELFF. The CDR3 bases are TGTGCCAGCATTAGGAGTGGTAGCGGGAGAACCGGGGAGCTGTTTTTT.

This clonotype came up a few times. The chain has TRBV6-5 and TRBJ2-7; D might be TRBD1 (6 bases). The CDR3 has 16 amino acids. The ends were cut back, 0 bases at V and 3 bases at J, with 15 bases in the middle. In germline, CDR1 is MNHEY, CDR2 SVGAGI. DNA for the CDR3: TGTGCCAGCAGTTACTCGATGGACAGCAACCTCTACGAGCAGTACTTC. Translated, it gives CASSYSMDSNLYEQYF.

This clonotype was observed at least ten times. This chain connects TRBV24-1 to TRBJ1-1, with D hard to call. V lost 9 bases and J 1 base, leaving 11 bases between the germline ends. The CDR3 spans 13 residues. Germline CDR1 reads KGHDR; CDR2 reads SFDVKD. The CDR3 loop reads CATPGQSNTEAFF. In nucleotides, the CDR3 is TGTGCCACCCCCGGGCAGTCGAACACTGAAGCTTTCTTT.

This clonotype came up many times. This chain connects TRBV20-1 to TRBJ2-3; 13 bases are shared with TRBD2. The CDR3 is 15 amino acids. Germline trimming cut 4 bases from V and 5 bases from J; bases unmatched to any gene: 6. The germline V gene encodes CDR1 DFQATT and CDR2 SNEGSKA (reference sequence). The CDR3 DNA reads TGCAGTGCTAACGGACTAGCGGGAGTATTAGATACGCAGTATTTT. It specifies CSANGLAGVLDTQYF.

Many counts were recorded for this clonotype. The genes are TRBV12-3 or TRBV12-4 and TRBJ2-5, with TRBD2 identical over 9 bases. The V gene end was trimmed by 4 bases and the J gene end by 1 base; junction bases not matched to a gene: 7. The CDR3 sequence is 16 residues long. As DNA, the CDR3 is TGTGCCAGCAGTTCCACCCGACTAGCGGTCCAAGAGACCCAGTACTTC. Translating gives CASSSTRLAVQETQYF.

Note on this clonotype: The junction differs from germline at one of its ends, possibly a read error. J is TRBJ2-2 and V is TRBV6-2 or TRBV6-3; D gene unclear. CDR3 length: 14 residues. CDR1 is MNHEY and CDR2 is SVGEGT in the germline V gene. This CDR3 is CAGSYKGNTGELFF. The CDR3 DNA sequence: TGTGCCGGCAGTTACAAGGGGAACACCGGGGAGCTGTTTTTT.

This clonotype was detected many times. The chain joins TRBV7-3 to TRBJ1-4, with 10 bases lining up with TRBD1. This CDR3 has 15 residues. With 5 bases clipped from V and 7 bases from J, the junction kept 7 bases outside the gene matches. Germline CDR1 SGHTA, CDR2 FQGTGA. DNA for the CDR3: TGTGCCAGCAGCCACAGACAGGGGGCGCGTGAAAAACTGTTTTTT. This encodes CASSHRQGAREKLFF.